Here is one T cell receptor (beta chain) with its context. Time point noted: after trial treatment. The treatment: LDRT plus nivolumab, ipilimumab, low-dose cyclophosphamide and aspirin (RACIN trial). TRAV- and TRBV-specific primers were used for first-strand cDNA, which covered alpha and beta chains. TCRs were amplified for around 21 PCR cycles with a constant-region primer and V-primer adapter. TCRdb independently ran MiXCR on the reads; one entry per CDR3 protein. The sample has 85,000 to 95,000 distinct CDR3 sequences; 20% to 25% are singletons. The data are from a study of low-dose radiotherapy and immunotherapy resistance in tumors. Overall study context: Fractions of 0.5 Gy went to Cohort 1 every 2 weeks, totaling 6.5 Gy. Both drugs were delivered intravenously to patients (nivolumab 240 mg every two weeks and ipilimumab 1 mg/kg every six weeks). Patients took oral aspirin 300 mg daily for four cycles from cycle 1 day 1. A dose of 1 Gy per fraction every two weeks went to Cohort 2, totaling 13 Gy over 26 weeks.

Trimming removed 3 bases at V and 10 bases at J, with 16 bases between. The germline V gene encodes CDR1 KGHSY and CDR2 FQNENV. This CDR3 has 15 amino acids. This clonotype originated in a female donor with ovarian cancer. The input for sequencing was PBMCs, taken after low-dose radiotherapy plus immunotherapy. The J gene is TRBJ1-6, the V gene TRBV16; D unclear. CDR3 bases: TGTGCCAGCAGCCAGCCAGTTGTTGGGAGCTCACCCCTCCACTTT. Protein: CASSQPVVGSSPLHF.